This TCR beta chain was documented in a study of cytomegalovirus exposure and HLA in healthy donors. Regarding the study as a whole: More than 15,000 TCR beta sequences were associated with HLA alleles at 0.05 false discovery rate in a later analysis. The classifier reportedly diagnosed cytomegalovirus status with high sensitivity and specificity. In a later analysis, CMV-associated beta chains were mostly HLA-associated, it appeared.

This CDR3 is 15 amino acids long. CDR1 and CDR2 (germline): SGHDT, YYEEEE. The V gene end was trimmed by 4 bases and the J gene end by 2 bases; junction bases not matched to a gene: 5. In the PCR, 60 Vbeta and 13 Jbeta primers were used. Profiled with immunoSEQ multiplex PCR; TCRdb holds only in-frame clones, not every one. The sample has about 99,000 clones; around 77% are singletons. Turning to this clone: Its antigen is unidentified.

The V gene is TRBV5-6, the J gene TRBJ2-1; 8 positions agree with TRBD2. Sequences were obtained from PBMCs. This TCR derives from a man aged 35-49 years in good health and CMV-seronegative. The CDR3 DNA reads TGTGCCAGCAGCCCCGGGGGGGCCCCCTACAATGAGCAGTTCTTC. Translating it yields CASSPGGAPYNEQFF.